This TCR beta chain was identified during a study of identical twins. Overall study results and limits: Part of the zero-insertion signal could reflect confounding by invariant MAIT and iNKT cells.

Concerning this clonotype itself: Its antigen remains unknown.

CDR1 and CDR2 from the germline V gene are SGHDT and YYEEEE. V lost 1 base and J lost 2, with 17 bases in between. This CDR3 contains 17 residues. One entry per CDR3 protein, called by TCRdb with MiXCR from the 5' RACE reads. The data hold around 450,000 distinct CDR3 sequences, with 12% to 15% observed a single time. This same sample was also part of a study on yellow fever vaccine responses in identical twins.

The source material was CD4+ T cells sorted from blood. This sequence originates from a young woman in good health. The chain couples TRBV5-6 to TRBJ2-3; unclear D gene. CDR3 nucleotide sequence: TGTGCCAGCAGCTTGTTAGCACAGAAGAAAGACACAGATACGCAGTATTTT. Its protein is CASSLLAQKKDTDTQYF.